This TCR beta chain was identified in a study of post-analysis software for immune sequencing data. For this clonotype: The antigen remains undetermined.

Study-wide results and caveats: TRBV5-6, TRBV5-1 and TRBV20-1 were among a few TRBV segments more frequent in patients than controls. The authors found that F measure strongly co-clustered same-batch samples. Normalized Chao1 diversity in multiple sclerosis patients fell significantly below that of controls.

The CDR3 has 17 amino acids. Germline lookup yields CDR1 MNHEY and CDR2 SMNVEV (reference sequence). V dropped 0 bases and J dropped 0 bases, with 9 bases sitting between them. TCR beta libraries were prepared from cDNA with unique molecular identifiers. Input populations of 1 to 10 million T cells gave rise to 500,000 to 600,000 cDNA molecules. Using its own MiXCR run on the PCR reads, TCRdb lists one record per CDR3 protein. The sample has approximately 770,000 distinct CDR3 sequences, about 43% seen once. The receptor comes from a girl between 10 and 17 years old with multiple sclerosis. The rearrangement links TRBV27 to TRBJ2-6; D not resolved. The sample comprised blood. The CDR3: CASSLSDTDSGANVLTF. In DNA form, the CDR3 reads TGTGCCAGCAGTTTATCTGACACAGACTCTGGGGCCAACGTCCTGACTTTC. Full variable domain (remainder filled in from reference TRBV27 and TRBJ2-6): EAQVTQNPRYLITVTGKKLTVTCSQNMNHEYMSWYRQDPGLGLRQIYYSMNVEVTDKGDVPEGYKVSRKEKRNFPLILESPSPNQTSLYFCASSLSDTDSGANVLTFGAGSRLTVL.